The next 22 T cell receptor beta chains were all read from a single sample in a study of blood T cell repertoires in COVID-19. The method was immunoSEQ multiplex PCR; TCRdb's version includes in-frame clones alone and lacks a portion of them. The sample includes fewer than 300,000 clones, about nine tenths of them seen just once. Sequenced sample: PBMCs or T cells enriched from blood (not recorded which). Receptor source: a young woman who had recovered from COVID-19.

This clone was detected only once. V and J are TRBV28 and TRBJ2-5; 8 bases match TRBD1. There are 15 residues in the CDR3. Trimming removed 6 bases from V and 2 bases from J; junction bases left unmatched: 8. Germline V gene data show CDR1 as MDHEN and CDR2 as SYDVKM. The CDR3 is CASSKTGVAQETQYF. DNA of the CDR3: TGTGCCAGCAGCAAGACAGGGGTCGCACAAGAGACCCAGTACTTC.

This clone occurred once. This chain uses TRBV5-1 with TRBJ2-7, with TRBD2 matching over 12 bases. CDR3 size: 16 residues. V shed 0 bases and J 3 bases; nucleotides not matched to a gene: 4. Germline V gene data show CDR1 as SGHRS and CDR2 as YFSETQ. The CDR3 coding sequence is TGCGCCAGCAGCTTGGTCGGACTAGCGGGACTCTACGAGCAGTACTTC. It yields the protein CASSLVGLAGLYEQYF.

The chain employs TRBV18 and TRBJ2-1, with 9 bases aligning to TRBD1. Germline trimming cut 4 bases from V and 2 bases from J; bases unmatched to any gene: 6. CDR1 KGHSH and CDR2 LQKENI come from the germline V gene. There are 16 residues in the CDR3. The CDR3 DNA reads as TGTGCCAGCTCACTCCCCGGGACAGGGCCCTACAATGAGCAGTTCTTC. Its protein product is CASSLPGTGPYNEQFF. Combining the CDR3 with reference TRBV18 and TRBJ2-1 gives the whole variable domain NAGVMQNPRHLVRRRGQEARLRCSPMKGHSHVYWYRQLPEEGLKFMVYLQKENIIDESGMPKERFSAEFPKEGPSILRIQQVVRGDSAAYFCASSLPGTGPYNEQFFGPGTRLTVL.

This rearrangement joins TRBV30 to TRBJ1-2; no clear D. Germline V gives CDR1 GTSNPN, CDR2 SVGIG (reference sequence). Trimming pared 7 bases from V and 1 base from J, leaving 10 bases between. The CDR3 consists of 12 residues. The CDR3 bases are TGTGCCTCCCTTAATAATAACTATGGCTACACCTTC. It is translated as CASLNNNYGYTF.

Here the CDR3 reads CAWSGAQSSYEQYF. The CDR3, as DNA: TGTGCCTGGAGTGGGGCGCAGAGCTCCTACGAGCAGTACTTC. The chain joins TRBV30 to TRBJ2-7; D unclear. This CDR3 region has 14 residues. V was shortened by 1 base and J by 0 bases, with 10 bases between the two germline ends. Germline lookup yields CDR1 GTSNPN and CDR2 SVGIG (reference sequence).

This clone turned up a few times. This chain uses TRBV20-1 with TRBJ2-5; D is undetermined. This CDR3 region has 10 residues. Germline V gives CDR1 DFQATT, CDR2 SNEGSKA (reference sequence). V lost 6 bases and J 4 bases, leaving 6 bases between the germline ends. CDR3 in DNA: TGCAGTGCCCTCTCAGAGACCCAGTACTTC. Translated, it gives CSALSETQYF.

The gene calls are TRBV5-6 and TRBJ2-3, with D perhaps TRBD2 (6 bases). The CDR3 covers 16 residues. In germline, CDR1 is SGHDT, CDR2 YYEEEE. With 0 bases removed from V and 2 bases from J, the gap between germline ends came to 13 bases. CDR3 sequence reads: CASSLGGSGLTDTQYF. DNA for the CDR3: TGTGCCAGCAGCTTGGGAGGTAGCGGCCTCACAGATACGCAGTATTTT.

This sequence joins TRBV28 and TRBJ1-2, with D maybe TRBD1 (6 bases). Germline CDR1 is MDHEN and CDR2 is SYDVKM. There are 14 residues in the CDR3. V was trimmed by 5 bases and J by 2 bases, leaving 12 bases between them. Here the CDR3 DNA reads TGTGCCAGCAGTCCCAGGGGATTGAACTATGGCTACACCTTC. Protein product: CASSPRGLNYGYTF.

This clone has only a few counts. V and J are TRBV10-3 and TRBJ1-1, with a tentative D call TRBD1 (5 bases). The CDR3 is 13 amino acids. The germline CDR1 and CDR2 sequences are ENHRY and SYGVKD. V shed 8 bases and J shed 1 base, with 11 bases lying between them. The CDR3 sequence is CAISHGGNTEAFF. DNA of the CDR3: TGTGCCATCTCGCACGGGGGGAACACTGAAGCTTTCTTT.

This CDR3 is CASSPGQGDTEAFF. The CDR3 DNA is TGTGCCAGCAGTCCGGGACAGGGGGACACTGAAGCTTTCTTT. The V call is TRBV6-2 or TRBV6-3, the J call TRBJ1-1; 11 nucleotides align to TRBD1. Germline CDR1 reads MNHEY; CDR2 reads SVGEGT. CDR3 length: 14 amino acids. J was trimmed by 3 bases and V by 5 bases; bases with no gene match: 2.

About this clone: The germline gene is not matched at one end of the junction; a read error may be the cause. The rearrangement links TRBV7-2 to TRBJ2-2, with 7 bases aligning to TRBD1. Per germline, CDR1 SGHTA and CDR2 FQGNSA. This CDR3 has 18 amino acids. The CDR3 bases are TGTGCCAGCAGCCTAGCCTACTGGGACAGCTCGAACACCGGGGAGCTGTTTTTT. This codes for CASSLAYWDSSNTGELFF.

This clone was detected only once. J is TRBJ1-1 and V is TRBV3-1 (or the pseudogene TRBV3-2); TRBD1 might be the D (5 bases). Germline-derived CDR1 and CDR2 are LGHDT and YNNKEL (reference sequence). Deletions cut 1 base from V and 3 bases from J, with 9 bases between. CDR3 size: 14 residues. The CDR3 bases are TGTGCCAGCAGCCAAGGTTTAGGGGACACTGAAGCTTTCTTT. Translation gives CASSQGLGDTEAFF.

J is TRBJ1-2 and V is TRBV13; D not resolved. V gave up 3 bases and J gave up 0 bases, with 8 bases separating them. The CDR3 has 14 amino acids. Per the germline V gene, CDR1 is PRHDT and CDR2 is FYEKMQ (reference sequence). DNA for the CDR3: TGTGCCAGCAGCTTGGGAGCATCTAACTATGGCTACACCTTC. Protein product: CASSLGASNYGYTF.

The V and J genes are TRBV30 and TRBJ1-6; TRBD1 is a possible D gene (5 bases). CDR3 size: 15 residues. Germline values: CDR1 GTSNPN, CDR2 SVGIG (reference sequence). Deletions cut 0 bases from V and 9 bases from J, with 15 bases between. The CDR3 sequence is CAWSVSGGGSSPLHF. The CDR3 DNA is TGTGCCTGGAGTGTCAGCGGGGGGGGGAGTTCACCCCTCCACTTT.

The gene calls are TRBV11-2 and TRBJ2-2; the D gene is possibly TRBD2 (6 bases). This CDR3 spans 16 amino acids. Germline assignment: CDR1 SGHAT and CDR2 FQNNGV. Trimming shortened V by 0 bases and J by 5 bases, and 13 bases separated the two germline ends. The chain's CDR3 is CASSLEPGLETGELFF. The CDR3 DNA sequence: TGTGCCAGCAGCTTAGAGCCGGGACTTGAGACCGGGGAGCTGTTTTTT. Using reference TRBV11-2 and TRBJ2-2 for the parts outside the CDR3, the full variable domain is EAGVAQSPRYKIIEKRQSVAFWCNPISGHATLYWYQQILGQGPKLLIQFQNNGVVDDSQLPKDRFSAERLKGVDSTLKIQPAKLEDSAVYLCASSLEPGLETGELFFGEGSRLTVL.

The rearrangement joins TRBV2 to TRBJ1-5; tentative D call: TRBD1 (6 bases). Trimming cost V 8 bases and J 4 bases, with 18 bases left between them. The germline V gene has CDR1 SNHLY and CDR2 FYNNEI. The CDR3 is 15 amino acids. The CDR3 reads CASLRHRDANQPQHF. CDR3 DNA: TGTGCCAGCCTACGGCACAGGGACGCTAATCAGCCCCAGCATTTT.

This clone was seen a few times. V is TRBV11-2 and J is TRBJ2-7; TRBD2 agrees at 16 bases. Unmatched junction bases numbered 10, after V lost 5 bases and J lost 6 bases. The germline V gene encodes CDR1 SGHAT and CDR2 FQNNGV. The CDR3 contains 17 residues. The CDR3, as DNA: TGTGCCAGCAGCCCTATTGGGACTAGCGGGAGGGCCAGCGAGCAGTACTTC. Translated, it gives CASSPIGTSGRASEQYF. The full variable domain, with the rest looked up from reference TRBV11-2 and TRBJ2-7, is EAGVAQSPRYKIIEKRQSVAFWCNPISGHATLYWYQQILGQGPKLLIQFQNNGVVDDSQLPKDRFSAERLKGVDSTLKIQPAKLEDSAVYLCASSPIGTSGRASEQYFGPGTRLTVT.

This clone came up a few times. The genes are TRBV30 and TRBJ1-2, with D tentatively TRBD1 (6 bases). From germline, CDR1 is GTSNPN and CDR2 SVGIG (reference sequence). V lost 2 bases and J lost 1, with 17 bases in between. The CDR3 consists of 16 residues. CDR3 loop: CAWSRRQQGFNYGYTF. As DNA, the CDR3 is TGTGCCTGGAGTCGACGCCAACAGGGTTTTAACTATGGCTACACCTTC.

The V gene is TRBV7-2, the J gene TRBJ2-1, with a tentative D call TRBD1 (5 bases). Germline CDR1 and CDR2: SGHTA and FQGNSA. The CDR3 totals 16 residues. V shed 5 bases and J shed 4 bases, with 18 bases lying between them. The DNA of the CDR3 is TGTGCCAGCAGCCCTCAGGGCCGCCTAATTTACAATGAGCAGTTCTTC. It codes for CASSPQGRLIYNEQFF.

The chain has TRBV2 and TRBJ1-5, with TRBD1 as a possible D gene (6 bases). Trimming took off 6 bases at V and 1 base at J, with 7 bases between the two ends. The CDR3 consists of 13 residues. Germline CDR1 is SNHLY and CDR2 is FYNNEI. The CDR3 loop is CASRGTSNQPQHF. CDR3 nucleotides: TGTGCCAGCAGGGGGACAAGCAATCAGCCCCAGCATTTT.

The chain employs TRBV6-1 and TRBJ1-4; D call uncertain. Germline V gives CDR1 MNHNS, CDR2 SASEGT. The length of the CDR3 is 14 residues. Between the trimmed V and J ends, which lost 3 bases and 7 bases, there was a span of 12 bases. Written as DNA, the CDR3 is TGTGCCAGCAGTGACGACGGAGGTATTGAAAAACTGTTTTTT. It codes for CASSDDGGIEKLFF.

The DNA of the CDR3 is TGTGCCAGCAGCTTAGGTTGGGAGGGGGACATTCAGTACTTC. Translating it yields CASSLGWEGDIQYF. This sequence joins TRBV7-2 and TRBJ2-4; maybe TRBD2 (7 bases). The germline CDR1 and CDR2 sequences are SGHTA and FQGNSA. This CDR3 contains 14 residues. The germline V and J ends were trimmed by 1 base and 8 bases, with 12 bases remaining between them. Using reference TRBV7-2 and TRBJ2-4 for the parts outside the CDR3, the full variable domain is GAGVSQSPSNKVTEKGKDVELRCDPISGHTALYWYRQSLGQGLEFLIYFQGNSAPDKSGLPSDRFSAERTGGSVSTLTIQRTQQEDSAVYLCASSLGWEGDIQYFGAGTRLSVL.